What follows describes a single TCR beta chain. What it binds is unknown. This sample stems from a study of response to subunit inactivated influenza vaccine. General study findings and limits: After each seasonal influenza vaccination, few new T cells are recruited, the authors suggested.

Germline V lookup: CDR1 SGHNT, CDR2 YYREEE (reference sequence). The CDR3 covers 13 residues. Trimming removed 4 bases at V and 5 bases at J, with 11 bases between. TCRdb recomputed calls from the RT-PCR reads with MiXCR, one row per CDR3 protein. The sample carries more than 700,000 distinct CDR3 sequences, approximately 21% recorded once. The TCR was taken from a man aged 50-60 years who received an inactivated influenza vaccine. The starting material was PBMCs from blood, obtained roughly 5 days after vaccination. The chain carries TRBV5-4 and TRBJ2-3; no reliable D call. The CDR3 is CASSPQLIDTQYF. As DNA, the CDR3 is TGTGCCAGCAGCCCGCAGCTTATAGATACGCAGTATTTT.